These T cell receptor beta chains were read from a single sample in a study of spatial heterogeneity in lung cancer. TCRdb re-called the 5' RACE reads through MiXCR, storing one row per CDR3 protein. The sample records 4,500 to 6,500 distinct CDR3 sequences, approximately 13% being singletons. Sequencing was performed on normal lung tissue next to the tumor, taken at surgery. These receptors were taken from a female donor with early-stage non-small cell lung cancer. The CDR3 runs from the conserved cysteine through the conserved F or W. D genes are given only for firm matches. A row's size may be missing; if present it is once, few, many or a size class.

>TRBJ1-1|TRBV7-6|.|many
CASSLGRNTEAFF
TGTGCCAGCAGCTTGGGTAGGAACACTGAAGCTTTCTTT
>TRBJ2-5|TRBV6-6|.|many
CASSRSRETETQYF
TGTGCCAGCTCACGGTCCAGGGAAACCGAGACCCAGTACTTC
>TRBJ1-2|TRBV7-2|TRBD1|many
CASSTQGASYGYTF
TGTGCCAGCAGCACACAGGGGGCGAGCTATGGCTACACCTTC
>TRBJ2-3|TRBV6-5|TRBD1|large
CASSDRAGATDTQYF
TGTGCCAGCAGTGACAGGGCCGGGGCCACAGATACGCAGTATTTT
>TRBJ2-7|TRBV30|TRBD2|many
CAWSIETSGYEQYF
TGTGCCTGGAGTATTGAGACTAGCGGTTACGAGCAGTACTTC
>TRBJ1-4|TRBV3-1|TRBD1|many
CASSQAGQVPNEKLFF
TGTGCCAGCAGCCAAGCGGGACAGGTCCCTAATGAAAAACTGTTTTTT
>TRBJ2-7|TRBV28|TRBD2|many
CASSMTSGRALSSYEQYF
TGTGCCAGCAGTATGACTAGCGGGAGGGCCCTAAGCTCCTACGAGCAGTACTTC
>TRBJ2-5|TRBV7-2|.|.
CASTLTGFQETQYF
TGTGCCAGCACCTTAACAGGGTTCCAAGAGACCCAGTACTTC
>TRBJ2-3|TRBV7-2|.|many
CASSPNGSPQTDTQYF
TGTGCCAGCAGCCCGAATGGTTCCCCACAGACAGATACGCAGTATTTT
>TRBJ2-7|TRBV12-3/TRBV12-4|.|few
CASSLEYGDEQYF
TGTGCCAGCAGTTTAGAGTACGGGGACGAGCAGTACTTC
>TRBJ1-4|TRBV9|.|many
CASSVTAGNVVNEKLFF
TGTGCCAGCAGCGTAACGGCAGGGAATGTAGTCAACGAAAAACTGTTTTTT
>TRBJ2-7|TRBV27|TRBD1|.
CASRDRGRESSYEQYF
TGTGCCAGCAGGGACAGGGGGCGTGAAAGCTCCTACGAGCAGTACTTC
>TRBJ1-1|TRBV29-1|TRBD1|medium-sized
CSVNRGAFF
TGCAGCGTCAACAGGGGGGCTTTCTTT
>TRBJ2-5|TRBV19|.|.
CASSRLGGAETQYF
TGTGCCAGTAGCCGACTGGGGGGCGCAGAGACCCAGTACTTC
>TRBJ1-2|TRBV12-3/TRBV12-4|.|.
CASAPILEVYGYTF
TGTGCCAGCGCGCCCATCTTAGAGGTCTATGGCTACACCTTC
>TRBJ2-1|TRBV7-6|.|once
CASSPGPPLNEQFF
TGTGCCAGCAGCCCGGGACCTCCCCTTAATGAGCAGTTCTTC
>TRBJ2-3|TRBV7-2|.|medium-sized
CASSSIDTQYF
TGTGCCAGCAGCTCCATAGATACGCAGTATTTT
>TRBJ2-3|TRBV20-1|.|few
CSALRGGGAGDTQYF
TGCAGTGCCCTCAGGGGAGGGGGGGCAGGAGATACGCAGTATTTT
>TRBJ2-3|TRBV10-3|TRBD2|.
CAIGPAGGTDTQYF
TGTGCCATCGGCCCAGCGGGGGGCACAGATACGCAGTATTTT
>TRBJ1-5|TRBV5-5|.|.
CASSLDGGNQPQHF
TGTGCCAGCAGCTTGGACGGGGGTAATCAGCCCCAGCATTTT
>TRBJ1-3|TRBV3-1|.|.
CASSQGDRGSGNTIYF
TGTGCCAGCAGCCAAGGGGATCGGGGCTCTGGAAACACCATATATTTT
>TRBJ1-5|TRBV6-5|.|medium-sized
CASSVGESKPQHF
TGTGCCAGCAGTGTCGGGGAGAGCAAGCCCCAGCATTTT
>TRBJ1-6|TRBV11-2|TRBD1|medium-sized
CASSLLTGTGGAPLHF
TGTGCCAGCAGCCTCTTAACCGGGACAGGGGGCGCTCCCCTCCACTTT